This TCR beta chain originates from a study of control samples from healthy donors and cancer patients. This CDR3 has 16 amino acids. Germline lookup yields CDR1 SGHNT and CDR2 YYREEE (reference sequence). Trimming took off 0 bases at V and 4 bases at J, with 13 bases between the two ends. Here immunoSEQ multiplex PCR was the method, and the copy in TCRdb shows in-frame clones only, minus some. The sample records about 170,000 clones, 90% to 95% being singletons. The clonotype comes from a woman in her 30s in good health. The V gene is TRBV5-4, the J gene TRBJ2-2; perhaps TRBD1 as D (5 bases). The sample comprised blood. The CDR3 spells CASSLADLGVTGELFF. CDR3 sequence (DNA): TGTGCCAGCAGCTTGGCGGACCTAGGGGTCACCGGGGAGCTGTTTTTT.